Listed below are T cell receptor beta chains from one sample, sequenced in a study of cytomegalovirus exposure and HLA in healthy donors. TCRdb's copy holds only in-frame clones and misses some; the assay was immunoSEQ multiplex PCR. The sample records tens of thousands of clones, 85% to 95% being singletons. The sample was PBMCs. The source is a young woman in good health and CMV-seropositive. Each CDR3 is given with its conserved first and last residue. The D gene is left open where the match is weak. Size tells how often a clone was seen (once, few, many) or the class of an expanded clone, and some rows leave it out.

>.|.|TRBJ2-3|TRBV9
TGTGCCAGCAGCGCCCCGAGCGGGCGGACCACAGATACGCAGTATTTT
CASSAPSGRTTDTQYF
>.|TRBD2|TRBJ2-2|TRBV29-1
TGCAGCGCCATCACTAGCGTCGGGGAGCTGTTTTTT
CSAITSVGELFF
>.|.|TRBJ2-5|TRBV7-6
TGTGCCAGCAGTTCCCCCAAATCGGGCCAAGAGACCCAGTACTTC
CASSSPKSGQETQYF
>.|TRBD2|TRBJ2-7|TRBV4-2
TGTGCCAGCAGCCAGGTCGGGTCTAGCGGGAACTACGAGCAGTACTTC
CASSQVGSSGNYEQYF
>once|TRBD2|TRBJ2-7|TRBV19
TGTGCCAGTAGTACGAGCGGGGAGATGGGCGAGCAGTACTTC
CASSTSGEMGEQYF
>.|TRBD2|TRBJ2-1|TRBV4-2
TGTGCCAGCAGCCATTCCCTAGCGGGAGTCTACAATGAGCAGTTCTTC
CASSHSLAGVYNEQFF
>.|TRBD2|TRBJ2-1|TRBV7-3
TGTGCCAGCAGCTTATCTAGCGGGAGCCCCCCCTACAATGAGCAGTTCTTC
CASSLSSGSPPYNEQFF
>many|.|TRBJ1-1|TRBV30
TGTGCCTGGAGTCCCCGGGGGTCTGAAGCTTTCTTT
CAWSPRGSEAFF
>.|.|TRBJ2-7|TRBV15
TGTGCCACCAGCAGTCTCTCCTACGAGCAGTACTTC
CATSSLSYEQYF
>.|.|TRBJ2-7|TRBV19
TGTGCCAGTAGTTTTGGGAGCTCCTACGAGCAGTACTTC
CASSFGSSYEQYF
>.|.|TRBJ1-3|TRBV25-1
TGTGCCAGCAGTGAAGGGGGGTGGAGGGGTTCTGGAAACACCATATATTTT
CASSEGGWRGSGNTIYF
>.|TRBD1|TRBJ1-2|TRBV30
TGTGCCTGGATCCCGGACAGGGGGCATGGCTACACCTTC
CAWIPDRGHGYTF
>.|TRBD1|TRBJ2-1|TRBV5-1
TGCGCCAGCACACCGACGGGACAGATGGACAATGAGCAGTTCTTC
CASTPTGQMDNEQFF
>.|TRBD1|TRBJ1-5|TRBV7-8
TGTGCCAGCAGCTTAGTCGGACAGGGGGCCTCTAGCAATCAGCCCCAGCATTTT
CASSLVGQGASSNQPQHF
>.|.|TRBJ2-7|TRBV5-1
TGCGCCAGCAGCTTAGGACGAGGGAGCTACGAGCAGTACTTC
CASSLGRGSYEQYF
>.|TRBD1|TRBJ2-2|TRBV23-1
TGCGCCAGCAGTCCCGGGACAGGGGGATGTACCGGGGAGCTGTTTTTT
CASSPGTGGCTGELFF
>.|.|TRBJ1-5|TRBV6-1
TGTGCCAGCAGTGAATGGACAGCTAGCAATCAGCCCCAGCATTTT
CASSEWTASNQPQHF
>once|.|TRBJ1-2|TRBV5-1
TGCGCCAGCAGCGAGGAAGACTATGGCTACACCTTC
CASSEEDYGYTF
>.|TRBD1|TRBJ1-5|TRBV6-5
TGTGCCAGCAGCTCCGGACAGGCCGGTCAGCCCCAGCATTTT
CASSSGQAGQPQHF
>.|TRBD1|TRBJ2-7|TRBV7-9
TGTGCCAGCAGCTTAACAGGGGTCGAGCAGTACTTC
CASSLTGVEQYF
>.|.|TRBJ1-1|TRBV7-9
TGTGCCAGCAGCCGGCAGGAGGGGCTAACTGAAGCTTTCTTT
CASSRQEGLTEAFF
>.|TRBD2|TRBJ2-2|TRBV6-4
TGTGCCAGCAGTCCACTAGCGGGGTACAACACCGGGGAGCTGTTTTTT
CASSPLAGYNTGELFF
>.|.|TRBJ1-3|TRBV7-9
TGTGCCAGCAGCTTAGCGGAACAGGGCTCTGGAAACACCATATATTTT
CASSLAEQGSGNTIYF
>.|TRBD1|TRBJ1-2|TRBV15
TGTGCCACCAGGATGGACAGGATAGTAGGCTACACCTTC
CATRMDRIVGYTF
>few|TRBD2|TRBJ2-3|TRBV5-4
TGTGCCAGCAGCTCAGGACTAGCGGGAGGCGGCACAGATACGCAGTATTTT
CASSSGLAGGGTDTQYF
>.|TRBD1|TRBJ1-3|TRBV7-8
TGTGCCAGCAGCCGCCGAGGGGGCAGGCCCGTCTCTGGAAACACCATATATTTT
CASSRRGGRPVSGNTIYF
>.|.|TRBJ2-7|TRBV11-3
TGTGCCAGCAGCTTATTAGCGACCTACGAGCAGTACTTC
CASSLLATYEQYF